This T cell receptor beta chain was captured by sequencing in a study of T cells of healthy individuals. Per the germline V gene, CDR1 is DFQATT and CDR2 is SNEGSKA (reference sequence). V was shortened by 0 bases and J by 3 bases, with 15 bases between the two germline ends. The CDR3 is made up of 16 amino acids. From the 5' RACE reads, TCRdb called clonotypes with MiXCR, one entry per CDR3 protein. The table shows around 100,000 distinct CDR3 sequences, with 15% to 20% occurring only once. The sequence derives from a human donor in good health. The chain recombines TRBV20-1 with TRBJ1-5; D might be TRBD1 (5 bases). CDR3 nucleotide sequence: TGCAGTGCTAGAGATGGGGGAGATGGCCCCAATCAGCCCCAGCATTTT. Its protein product is CSARDGGDGPNQPQHF.